By its share, the clone carrying this T cell receptor (beta chain) is medium-sized. Its antigen is unidentified. The record originates from a study of HIV-infected patients and healthy controls. General study findings and limits: Healthy controls shared more CDR3 sequences between individuals than HIV-infected patients did. Apparent post-therapy Gini recovery among HIV-infected patients was not reproduced with size-matched repertoires.

Reverse transcription used around 500 ng RNA and constant-region primers for alpha and beta. Separate chain-specific third strand synthesis with multiplexing indices produced the alpha and beta libraries. MiXCR, run by TCRdb on the 5' RACE reads, gives a single entry per CDR3 protein. The sample has 13,000 or so distinct CDR3 sequences; more than 8.5% are singletons. The length of the CDR3 is 18 residues. V lost 2 bases, J lost 1 base, and 9 bases stayed unmatched. The germline gives CDR1 LGHDT, CDR2 YNNKEL (reference sequence). No cell fractionation was done, so the repertoire covers all unsorted peripheral blood T cells. Roughly nine uninfected healthy donors were sampled as controls, several sampled twice around three months apart.

This receptor was obtained from an adult in good health. The V and J genes are TRBV3-1 and TRBJ2-1, with TRBD2 matching over 9 bases. Sequenced material: blood. The CDR3 reads CASSQLAGGVGSYNEQFF. CDR3 coding DNA: TGTGCCAGCAGCCAATTGGCGGGGGGGGTCGGATCCTACAATGAGCAGTTCTTC.